These 14 T cell receptor beta chains were sequenced from one sample in a study of CD8+ T cells in alopecia areata. Treatment given: oral pan-JAK inhibitor, 5-10 mg twice daily. The sequencing template was cDNA reverse transcribed from extracted RNA. TCRdb's table, derived via immunoSEQ multiplex PCR, lists solely in-frame clones and lacks some. This sample has roughly 180,000 clones, with roughly 50% found just once. The input for sequencing was CD8+ T cells sorted from blood, taken at week 24, from a patient treated with tofacitinib. These receptors were taken from a human donor with alopecia areata.

This clone was picked up a small number of times. This sequence joins TRBV4-3 and TRBJ2-2, with unresolved D. CDR3 length equals 15 residues. Trimming left V 4 bases short and J 3 bases short, with 12 bases between. Germline lookup yields CDR1 LGHNA and CDR2 YSLEER. As DNA, the CDR3 is TGCGCCAGCAGCCCCCAAGTTGGACACACCGGGGAGCTGTTTTTT. Translated, it gives CASSPQVGHTGELFF.

The CDR3 sequence: CAISAGQMNTEAFF. The DNA for the CDR3 is TGTGCCATCAGTGCAGGGCAGATGAACACTGAAGCTTTCTTT. This chain joins TRBV10-3 and TRBJ1-1; D is possibly TRBD1 (5 bases). V dropped 4 bases and J dropped 0 bases, with 9 bases sitting between them. The length of the CDR3 is 14 residues. From germline, CDR1 is ENHRY and CDR2 SYGVKD.

Worth noting for this clone: The identical CDR3 is also encoded by other nucleotide sequences in the sample. This chain uses TRBV9 with TRBJ1-1; TRBD1 is a possible D gene (6 bases). Between the trimmed V and J ends, which lost 0 bases and 2 bases, there was a span of 14 bases. Germline V CDR1 and CDR2: SGDLS, YYNGEE. This CDR3 spans 16 amino acids. CDR3 loop: CASSVEGGRLNTEAFF. The CDR3 bases are TGTGCCAGCAGCGTAGAGGGGGGACGGTTAAACACTGAAGCTTTCTTT.

The chain is built from TRBV6-6 and TRBJ2-2; no clear D gene. Germline V gene data show CDR1 as MNHNY and CDR2 as SVGAGI (reference sequence). There are 13 residues in the CDR3. Trimming pared 7 bases from V and 2 bases from J, leaving 8 bases between. The DNA for the CDR3 is TGTGCCAGCACGGACCGTAACACCGGGGAGCTGTTTTTT. It codes for CASTDRNTGELFF.

The chain has TRBV7-9 and TRBJ2-7, with a tentative D call TRBD1 (5 bases). V lost 1 base to trimming and J lost 3 bases, with 10 bases between them. Germline assignment: CDR1 SEHNR and CDR2 FQNEAQ (reference sequence). The CDR3 contains 14 residues. The CDR3 region has the DNA TGTGCCAGCAGCTTAGGTGACAGTGTCTACGAGCAGTACTTC. Translating gives CASSLGDSVYEQYF.

This clone was observed a few times. The chain combines TRBV7-9 with TRBJ1-4, with D unresolved. Trimming took off 5 bases at V and 4 bases at J, with 14 bases between the two ends. The germline gives CDR1 SEHNR, CDR2 FQNEAQ (reference sequence). The length of the CDR3 is 15 residues. CDR3 amino acids: CASSHPEGSNEKLFF. CDR3 nucleotides: TGTGCCAGCAGCCACCCGGAGGGAAGTAATGAAAAACTGTTTTTT. Full variable domain (remainder filled in from reference TRBV7-9 and TRBJ1-4): DTGVSQNPRHKITKRGQNVTFRCDPISEHNRLYWYRQTLGQGPEFLTYFQNEAQLEKSRLLSDRFSAERPKGSFSTLEIQRTEQGDSAMYLCASSHPEGSNEKLFFGSGTQLSVL.

V and J are TRBV7-2 and TRBJ2-7, with 7 bases identical to TRBD2. The CDR3 contains 14 residues. Trimming cost V 1 base and J 3 bases; bases outside gene matches: 3. CDR1 is SGHTA and CDR2 is FQGNSA in the germline V gene. The CDR3 DNA reads as TGTGCCAGCAGCTTAGGGGGGGGAGGCTACGAGCAGTACTTC. The encoded protein is CASSLGGGGYEQYF.

This clone was counted between two and nine times. The gene calls are TRBV19 and TRBJ2-1; 9 positions match TRBD2. CDR1 LNHDA and CDR2 SQIVND come from the germline V gene (reference sequence). Trimming removed 3 bases from V and 9 bases from J; junction bases left unmatched: 9. The CDR3 is 15 amino acids. The CDR3 DNA follows: TGTGCCAGTAGTATTTTAGCGGGGGCCCATCGTGAGCAGTTCTTC. Translated, it gives CASSILAGAHREQFF.

The V call is TRBV30, the J call TRBJ2-7, with 10 bases identical to TRBD1. This CDR3 region has 15 residues. V gave up 2 bases and J gave up 0 bases; unmatched junction bases: 4. The germline V gene has CDR1 GTSNPN and CDR2 SVGIG (reference sequence). CDR3 sequence (DNA): TGTGCCTGGAGTTTAGGGACAGGGGCCTCCTACGAGCAGTACTTC. This gives the protein CAWSLGTGASYEQYF.

The chain is built from TRBV30 and TRBJ2-6; D gene uncertain. V was shortened by 2 bases and J by 2 bases, with 10 bases between the two germline ends. The germline V gene has CDR1 GTSNPN and CDR2 SVGIG (reference sequence). The CDR3 sequence is 15 residues long. The CDR3 region is CAWSYGVPGANVLTF. The CDR3 nucleotides are TGTGCCTGGAGTTATGGCGTTCCTGGGGCCAACGTCCTGACTTTC.

The sample holds one count of this clone. The rearrangement joins TRBV11-2 to TRBJ2-7, with 7 nucleotides matching TRBD1. The CDR3 consists of 16 residues. Trimming cost V 5 bases and J 3 bases; bases outside gene matches: 13. CDR1 SGHAT and CDR2 FQNNGV come from the germline V gene. The chain's CDR3 is CASSPVGGQIHYEQYF. The CDR3 nucleotides read TGTGCCAGCAGCCCAGTTGGGGGACAGATCCACTACGAGCAGTACTTC.

This clone was seen a few times. This chain connects TRBV14 to TRBJ1-1; D remains ambiguous. Germline V CDR1 and CDR2: SGHDN, FVKESK. There are 15 residues in the CDR3. The V and J ends lost 0 bases and 6 bases respectively, with 14 bases between them. The CDR3 DNA reads as TGTGCCAGCAGCCAAGACGATCGTAGTATTGCTGAAGCTTTCTTT. Its protein is CASSQDDRSIAEAFF. The whole variable domain, remainder taken from reference TRBV14 and TRBJ1-1, is EAGVTQFPSHSVIEKGQTVTLRCDPISGHDNLYWYRRVMGKEIKFLLHFVKESKQDESGMPNNRFLAERTGGTYSTLKVQPAELEDSGVYFCASSQDDRSIAEAFFGQGTRLTVV.

This clone appeared a few times. The gene calls are TRBV5-6 and TRBJ2-7; D perhaps matches TRBD1 (5 bases). The CDR3 extends over 13 amino acids. Germline V lookup: CDR1 SGHDT, CDR2 YYEEEE. Trimming stripped 4 bases from V and 4 bases from J, with 12 bases between. The CDR3: CASSPGATYEQYF. The CDR3 region has the DNA TGTGCCAGCAGCCCTGGGGCAACGTACGAGCAGTACTTC.

A few counts support this clone. The chain employs TRBV27 and TRBJ2-2; the D is unclear. CDR1 and CDR2 (germline): MNHEY, SMNVEV (reference sequence). The CDR3 consists of 13 residues. Between the trimmed V and J ends, which lost 6 bases and 5 bases, there was a span of 10 bases. The CDR3 sequence: CASSPQATGELFF. In DNA, the CDR3 is TGTGCCAGCAGCCCTCAGGCGACCGGGGAGCTGTTTTTT.